The 25 T cell receptor beta chains listed next were all sequenced from one sample in a study of control samples from healthy donors and cancer patients. The repertoire was sequenced with immunoSEQ multiplex PCR; TCRdb's copy has only in-frame clones and lacks some. The data contain 160,000 or so clones, approximately 96% of them singletons. Sequencing used blood. The receptors here all came from a woman between 40 and 55 years old in good health.

This chain links TRBV14 with TRBJ2-3; a weak D match, TRBD2 (5 bases). The germline CDR1 and CDR2 sequences are SGHDN and FVKESK. Trimming cost V 2 bases and J 4 bases, with 16 bases left between them. CDR3 length: 16 residues. The CDR3 loop is CASSQTSGIRADTQYF. In DNA, the CDR3 is TGTGCCAGCAGCCAAACCTCGGGGATTCGGGCAGATACGCAGTATTTT.

The V call is TRBV19, the J call TRBJ2-3; 14 bases agree with TRBD2. CDR1 LNHDA and CDR2 SQIVND come from the germline V gene (reference sequence). The CDR3 is 17 residues long. J gave up 3 bases and V 7 bases, and 9 bases lay outside the gene matches. CDR3 residues: CASTPGLAGVRTDTQYF. The CDR3 DNA follows: TGTGCCAGTACGCCGGGACTAGCGGGAGTCCGGACAGATACGCAGTATTTT.

The chain carries TRBV6-6 and TRBJ1-2; no firm D call. CDR1 is MNHNY, CDR2 SVGAGI, per germline (reference sequence). The CDR3 loop spans 14 amino acids. V dropped 6 bases and J dropped 1 base, with 12 bases sitting between them. The chain's CDR3 is CASSSETSNYGYTF. As DNA, the CDR3 is TGTGCCAGCAGCTCCGAGACAAGTAACTATGGCTACACCTTC.

This rearrangement joins TRBV7-9 to TRBJ1-4, with D possibly being TRBD1 (5 bases). The CDR3 contains 15 residues. Germline loops: CDR1 SEHNR, CDR2 FQNEAQ (reference sequence). The V gene lost 0 bases and the J gene lost 8 bases, with 13 bases spanning the gap. CDR3 amino acids: CASSLAGGRGEKLFF. The CDR3, as DNA: TGTGCCAGCAGCTTAGCCGGCGGCCGGGGGGAAAAACTGTTTTTT.

The rearrangement uses TRBV19 and TRBJ2-3; 7 positions agree with TRBD1. Trimming cost V 6 bases and J 1 base; bases outside gene matches: 16. CDR3 length: 18 residues. Germline lookup yields CDR1 LNHDA and CDR2 SQIVND (reference sequence). The CDR3 nucleotides are TGTGCCAGTAGGGATTACAGGGGTGCCAGCACACGCACAGATACGCAGTATTTT. Protein: CASRDYRGASTRTDTQYF.

The genes are TRBV7-2 and TRBJ1-5, with D hard to call. Between the trimmed V and J ends, which lost 2 bases and 2 bases, there was a span of 4 bases. The CDR3 spans 13 residues. Germline-derived CDR1 and CDR2 are SGHTA and FQGNSA. The CDR3 here is CASSLPGNQPQHF. Here the CDR3 DNA reads TGTGCCAGCAGCTTACCTGGCAATCAGCCCCAGCATTTT.

This clone appeared once. The chain carries TRBV5-4 and TRBJ1-3; D gene ambiguous. Trimming removed 2 bases at V and 0 bases at J, with 3 bases between. CDR1 and CDR2 (germline): SGHNT, YYREEE (reference sequence). The CDR3 runs 13 residues. CDR3 coding DNA: TGTGCCAGCAGCTTACCCTCTGGAAACACCATATATTTT. Protein product: CASSLPSGNTIYF.

This clone was observed once. This chain joins TRBV4-3 and TRBJ2-2; D gene uncertain. Deletions cut 0 bases from V and 1 base from J, with 9 bases between. The CDR3 sequence is 16 residues long. CDR1 and CDR2 from the germline V gene are LGHNA and YSLEER. CDR3 region: CASSQDVSLNTGELFF. The CDR3 nucleotides read TGCGCCAGCAGCCAAGATGTGAGCCTGAACACCGGGGAGCTGTTTTTT.

With respect to this clone: At one end the junction does not follow the germline gene, possibly because of a read error. This rearrangement joins TRBV7-9 to TRBJ1-1; weak D call: TRBD1 (6 bases). The CDR3 is made up of 15 amino acids. Germline loops: CDR1 SEHNR, CDR2 FQNEAQ (reference sequence). CDR3 nucleotide sequence: TGTGCCAGCAGCTTAGTGCAGGGGCTGAAGACTGAAGCTTTCTTT. Translated, it gives CASSLVQGLKTEAFF.

The V and J genes are TRBV19 and TRBJ1-5; the D gene is possibly TRBD1 (5 bases). The germline V gene encodes CDR1 LNHDA and CDR2 SQIVND (reference sequence). The CDR3 runs 14 residues. Trimming stripped 8 bases from V and 2 bases from J, with 13 bases between. This CDR3 is CASVAGSGNQPQHF. The DNA of the CDR3 is TGTGCCAGTGTGGCAGGGTCCGGCAATCAGCCCCAGCATTTT.

The chain uses TRBV5-1 and TRBJ2-5, with TRBD2 identical over 7 bases. The germline V gene encodes CDR1 SGHRS and CDR2 YFSETQ. Trimming cost V 8 bases and J 10 bases; bases outside gene matches: 11. The CDR3 is 12 residues long. The CDR3 DNA reads as TGCGCCAGTTCGGGGACGGAGCGGGGCCAGTACTTC. Protein product: CASSGTERGQYF.

V gene TRBV5-1 combines with J gene TRBJ1-2; no clear D gene. Germline CDR1 reads SGHRS; CDR2 reads YFSETQ. Between the trimmed V and J ends, which lost 0 bases and 7 bases, there was a span of 10 bases. The CDR3 is 13 amino acids. This chain's CDR3 is CASSLGQLSGYTF. DNA of the CDR3: TGCGCCAGCAGCTTGGGTCAGCTAAGTGGCTACACCTTC.

The V call is TRBV5-1, the J call TRBJ2-3; a weak D match, TRBD1 (5 bases). The V end lost 5 bases, the J end lost 1 base, and 20 bases lay between the germline ends. CDR1 and CDR2 from the germline V gene are SGHRS and YFSETQ. This CDR3 has 17 residues. The CDR3 here is CASRQPAGFSGTDTQYF. The CDR3 region has the DNA TGCGCCAGCAGACAGCCGGCAGGGTTCTCCGGCACAGATACGCAGTATTTT.

The rearrangement joins TRBV9 to TRBJ2-1, with 7 bases identical to TRBD1. The CDR3 totals 14 residues. The V segment lost 5 bases and the J segment 6 bases; nucleotides outside the gene matches: 8. Germline V CDR1 and CDR2: SGDLS, YYNGEE. DNA of the CDR3: TGTGCCAGCAGTACCGGGACAGCGTCCAATGAGCAGTTCTTC. This encodes CASSTGTASNEQFF.

V is TRBV5-1 and J is TRBJ1-5; D remains unclear. The V end was cut by 0 bases, the J end by 6 bases, with 10 bases between. Germline assignment: CDR1 SGHRS and CDR2 YFSETQ. CDR3 size: 14 residues. The CDR3 loop reads CASSLGQEGQPQHF. The DNA of the CDR3 is TGCGCCAGCAGCTTGGGCCAGGAAGGTCAGCCCCAGCATTTT.

The chain uses TRBV2 and TRBJ1-3, with D possibly matching TRBD1 (6 bases). The length of the CDR3 is 23 residues. Germline CDR1 SNHLY, CDR2 FYNNEI. V gave up 1 base and J gave up 0 bases, with 31 bases separating them. The CDR3 DNA is TGTGCCAGCAGTGAAGGTCGGACAGCCCCCATTCGACTCCGGGCCGACTCTGGAAACACCATATATTTT. The encoded protein is CASSEGRTAPIRLRADSGNTIYF.

The CDR3 protein is CASSEELEAFF. CDR3 nucleotides: TGTGCCAGTAGTGAAGAGCTTGAAGCTTTCTTT. The chain recombines TRBV19 with TRBJ1-1; D unresolved. The germline V and J ends were trimmed by 5 bases and 7 bases, with 8 bases remaining between them. The CDR3 consists of 11 residues. CDR1 LNHDA and CDR2 SQIVND come from the germline V gene (reference sequence).

The chain links TRBV7-2 to TRBJ2-4; TRBD1 or TRBD2 may be the D gene (5 bases each). Germline V gene data show CDR1 as SGHTA and CDR2 as FQGNSA. The CDR3 spans 13 residues. Between the trimmed V and J ends, which lost 3 bases and 10 bases, there was a span of 13 bases. CDR3: CASSFGQGPIQYF. The CDR3 nucleotides are TGTGCCAGCAGCTTCGGGCAGGGACCAATTCAGTACTTC.

This clone was observed once. This chain joins TRBV15 and TRBJ1-1, with D perhaps matching TRBD1 (6 bases). Trimming took off 1 base at V and 11 bases at J, with 14 bases between the two ends. The germline gives CDR1 LNHNV, CDR2 YYDKDF (reference sequence). The CDR3 extends over 13 amino acids. CDR3 nucleotide sequence: TGTGCCACCAGCAGAGCCTTAGGGAGGGGGGCTTTCTTT. The encoded protein is CATSRALGRGAFF.

The chain carries TRBV7-9 and TRBJ1-2, with no clear D. From germline, CDR1 is SEHNR and CDR2 FQNEAQ (reference sequence). This CDR3 region has 13 residues. Trimming took off 1 base at V and 1 base at J, with 4 bases between the two ends. As DNA, the CDR3 is TGTGCCAGCAGCTTAGGACGTAACTATGGCTACACCTTC. Amino acid sequence: CASSLGRNYGYTF.

The rearrangement uses TRBV7-8 and TRBJ2-3; possibly TRBD1 for D (6 bases). This CDR3 is built from 20 residues. Germline assignment: CDR1 SGHVS and CDR2 FQNEAQ. Trimming removed 0 bases at V and 0 bases at J, with 22 bases between. The CDR3 DNA sequence: TGTGCCAGCAGCTTAGCCCGAGCCAGGGGCCGAGAGATAAGCACAGATACGCAGTATTTT. Encoded protein: CASSLARARGREISTDTQYF.

Comment on this clone: Other DNA sequences from this sample encode an identical CDR3 as well. The chain is built from TRBV5-3 and TRBJ2-7; D is unresolved. TRBV5-3 is an open reading frame, and its role is uncertain. This CDR3 contains 13 residues. V lost 0 bases and J lost 7, with 11 bases in between. The CDR3 loop is CARSLEPGGEQYF. Here the CDR3 DNA reads TGTGCCAGAAGCTTGGAGCCAGGCGGTGAGCAGTACTTC.

The rearrangement joins TRBV27 to TRBJ2-7; 9 nucleotides agree with TRBD1. CDR1 is MNHEY and CDR2 is SMNVEV in the germline V gene (reference sequence). The CDR3 totals 13 residues. V lost 9 bases and J lost 4; bases outside the gene matches: 7. The CDR3: CARWTGDLYEQYF. The CDR3 DNA reads as TGTGCCAGGTGGACAGGGGACTTATACGAGCAGTACTTC.

The chain joins TRBV7-2 to TRBJ1-3; no clear D. The CDR3 is 15 residues long. V lost 2 bases and J 1 base, leaving 9 bases between the germline ends. CDR1 is SGHTA and CDR2 is FQGNSA in the germline V gene. In DNA form, the CDR3 reads TGTGCCAGCAGCTTAAACTTTCGGTCTGGAAACACCATATATTTT. It is translated as CASSLNFRSGNTIYF.

The chain employs TRBV7-7 and TRBJ2-2; TRBD1 agrees at 8 bases. V shed 1 base and J 7 bases; nucleotides not matched to a gene: 8. The germline CDR1 and CDR2 sequences are SSHAT and FNYEAQ (reference sequence). The length of the CDR3 is 16 residues. CDR3 region: CASSLDGQGISGELFF. In nucleotides, the CDR3 is TGTGCCAGCAGCTTAGACGGACAGGGAATCAGCGGGGAGCTGTTTTTT.